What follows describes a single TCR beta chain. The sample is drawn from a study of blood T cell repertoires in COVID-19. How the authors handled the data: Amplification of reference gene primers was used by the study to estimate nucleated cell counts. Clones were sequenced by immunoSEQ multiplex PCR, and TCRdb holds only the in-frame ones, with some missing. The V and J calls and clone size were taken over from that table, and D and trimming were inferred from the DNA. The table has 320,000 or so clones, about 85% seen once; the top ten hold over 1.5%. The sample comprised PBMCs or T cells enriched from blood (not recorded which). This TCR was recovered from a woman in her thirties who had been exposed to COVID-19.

DNA of the CDR3: TGTGCCACCAGTGATTTTATAGCGGGAACGGATGAGCAGTTCTTC. Protein sequence: CATSDFIAGTDEQFF. The chain links TRBV24-1 to TRBJ2-1; 8 nucleotides match TRBD2. There are 15 residues in the CDR3. V shed 1 base, J shed 8 bases, and the junction held 6 bases outside the gene matches. The germline V gene encodes CDR1 KGHDR and CDR2 SFDVKD.